This TCR beta chain was sequenced during a study of regulatory T cells in long-lasting Graves disease. The CDR3 is 19 residues long. The germline V and J ends were trimmed by 6 bases and 4 bases, with 29 bases remaining between them. Noted time point: newly diagnosed GD, antithyroid drugs for less than 3 months. PBMCs were the source of the RNA used for TCR sequencing. Clinicians diagnosed Graves' disease using American Thyroid Association guidelines. An endocrinology department in Xi'an, China, supplied the patients. This clonotype was counted ten times or more. Through Arm-PCR of CDR3 regions and iRepertoire HTBI primers, TCR beta libraries were built. From the multiplex PCR reads, TCRdb called clonotypes with MiXCR, one entry per CDR3 protein. Of 420,000 or so distinct CDR3 sequences in the sample, around 15% were seen once. A further study also used this sample, focusing on T cells in Graves' hyperthyroidism and ophthalmopathy. From that second work: With the HTBI primer set, the TCR CDR3 went through a first round of RT-PCR. Among thyroid clonotypes expanded above 0.001, most also appeared in blood.

Specimen: peripheral blood mononuclear cells (PBMCs), collected at new diagnosis, from a patient treated with antithyroid drugs. The chain recombines TRBV12-3 or TRBV12-4 with TRBJ2-3, with D tentatively TRBD2 (7 bases). This clonotype was obtained from a woman aged 18-35 years with Graves disease. Here the CDR3 reads CASSPGWAVSEGGPDTQYF. CDR3 bases: TGTGCCAGCAGCCCGGGGTGGGCGGTAAGCGAGGGGGGGCCAGATACGCAGTATTTT.